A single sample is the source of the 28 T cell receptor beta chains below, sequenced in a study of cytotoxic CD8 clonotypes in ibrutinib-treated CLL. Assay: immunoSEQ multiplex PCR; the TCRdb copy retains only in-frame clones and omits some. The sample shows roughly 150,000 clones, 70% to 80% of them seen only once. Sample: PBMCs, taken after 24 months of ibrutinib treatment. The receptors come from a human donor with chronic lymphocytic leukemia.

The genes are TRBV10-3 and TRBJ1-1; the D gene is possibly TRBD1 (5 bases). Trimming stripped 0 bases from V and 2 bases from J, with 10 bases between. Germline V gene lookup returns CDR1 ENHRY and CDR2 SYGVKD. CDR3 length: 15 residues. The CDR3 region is CAISESGGTNTEAFF. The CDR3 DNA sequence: TGTGCCATCAGTGAGTCAGGCGGGACTAACACTGAAGCTTTCTTT.

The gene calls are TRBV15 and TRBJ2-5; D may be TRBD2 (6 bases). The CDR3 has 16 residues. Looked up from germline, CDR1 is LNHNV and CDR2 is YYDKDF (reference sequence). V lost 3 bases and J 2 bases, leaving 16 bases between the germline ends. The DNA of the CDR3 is TGTGCCACCAGCAGGGACCTGAGGCGGGGACAAGAGACCCAGTACTTC. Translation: CATSRDLRRGQETQYF.

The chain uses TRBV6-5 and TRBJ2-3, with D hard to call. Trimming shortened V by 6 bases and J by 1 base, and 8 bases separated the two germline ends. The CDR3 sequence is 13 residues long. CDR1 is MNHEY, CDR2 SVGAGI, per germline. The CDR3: CASRRGGTDTQYF. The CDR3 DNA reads TGTGCCAGCAGGAGAGGTGGCACAGATACGCAGTATTTT.

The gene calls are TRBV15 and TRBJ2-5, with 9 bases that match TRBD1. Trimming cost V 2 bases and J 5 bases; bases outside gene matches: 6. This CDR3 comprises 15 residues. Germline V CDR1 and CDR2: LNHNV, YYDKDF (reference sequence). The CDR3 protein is CATSRPDRGGETQYF. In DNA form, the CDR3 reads TGTGCCACCAGCAGACCGGACAGGGGCGGTGAGACCCAGTACTTC. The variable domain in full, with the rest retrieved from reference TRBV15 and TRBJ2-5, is DAMVIQNPRYQVTQFGKPVTLSCSQTLNHNVMYWYQQKSSQAPKLLFHYYDKDFNNEADTPDNFQSRRPNTSFCFLDIRSPGLGDTAMYLCATSRPDRGGETQYFGPGTRLLVL.

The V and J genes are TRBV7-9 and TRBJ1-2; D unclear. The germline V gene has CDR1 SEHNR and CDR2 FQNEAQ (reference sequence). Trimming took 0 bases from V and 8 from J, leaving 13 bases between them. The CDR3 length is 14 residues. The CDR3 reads CASSLAGPQPGYTF. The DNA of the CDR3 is TGTGCCAGCAGCTTAGCCGGCCCCCAGCCGGGCTACACCTTC.

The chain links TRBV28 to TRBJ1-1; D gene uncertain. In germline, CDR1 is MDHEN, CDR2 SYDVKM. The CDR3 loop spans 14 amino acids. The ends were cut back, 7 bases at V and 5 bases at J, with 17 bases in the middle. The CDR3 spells CASTKWLRGTEAFF. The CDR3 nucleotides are TGTGCCAGCACTAAATGGCTGCGTGGGACTGAAGCTTTCTTT. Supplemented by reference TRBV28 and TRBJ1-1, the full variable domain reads DVKVTQSSRYLVKRTGEKVFLECVQDMDHENMFWYRQDPGLGLRLIYFSYDVKMKEKGDIPEGYSVSREKKERFSLILESASTNQTSMYLCASTKWLRGTEAFFGQGTRLTVV.

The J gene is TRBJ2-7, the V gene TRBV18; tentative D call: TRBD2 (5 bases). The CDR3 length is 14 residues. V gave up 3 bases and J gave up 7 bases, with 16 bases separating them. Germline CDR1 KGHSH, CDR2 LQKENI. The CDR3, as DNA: TGTGCCAGCTCACCCCTCCCCCCGGGGTGGGAGCAGTACTTC. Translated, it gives CASSPLPPGWEQYF.

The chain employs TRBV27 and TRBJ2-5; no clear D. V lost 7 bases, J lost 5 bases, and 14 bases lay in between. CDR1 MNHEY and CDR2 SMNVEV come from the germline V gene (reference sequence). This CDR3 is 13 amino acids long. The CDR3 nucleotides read TGTGCCAGCACGAATTCCCTGGGGGAGACCCAGTACTTC. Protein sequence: CASTNSLGETQYF.

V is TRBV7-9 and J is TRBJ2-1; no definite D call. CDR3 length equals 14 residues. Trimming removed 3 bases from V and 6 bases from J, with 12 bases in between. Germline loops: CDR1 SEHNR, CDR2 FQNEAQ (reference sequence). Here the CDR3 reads CASSLMGGTNEQFF. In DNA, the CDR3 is TGTGCCAGCAGCTTGATGGGCGGTACCAATGAGCAGTTCTTC.

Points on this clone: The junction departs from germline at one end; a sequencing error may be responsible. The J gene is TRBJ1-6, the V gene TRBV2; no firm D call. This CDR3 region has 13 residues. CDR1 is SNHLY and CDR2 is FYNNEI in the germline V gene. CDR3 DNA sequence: TGTGCCAGCTTGGACGGCCTGGATTCGCCCCTCCATTTT. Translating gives CASLDGLDSPLHF.

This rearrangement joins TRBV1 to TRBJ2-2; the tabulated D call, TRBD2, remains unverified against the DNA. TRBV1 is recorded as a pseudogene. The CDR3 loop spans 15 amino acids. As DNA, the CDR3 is TGCACCAGCAGCCAAGGCGGGGTAGGTAGCGGGGAGCTGTTTTTT. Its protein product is CTSSQGGVGSGELFF.

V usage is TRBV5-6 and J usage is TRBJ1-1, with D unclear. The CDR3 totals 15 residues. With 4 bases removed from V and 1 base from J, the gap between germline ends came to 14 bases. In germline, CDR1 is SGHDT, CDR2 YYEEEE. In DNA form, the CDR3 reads TGTGCCAGCAGCCCCCGGGGTGGAAGGAACACTGAAGCTTTCTTT. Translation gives CASSPRGGRNTEAFF. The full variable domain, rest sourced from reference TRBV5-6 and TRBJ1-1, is DAGVTQSPTHLIKTRGQQVTLRCSPKSGHDTVSWYQQALGQGPQFIFQYYEEEERQRGNFPDRFSGHQFPNYSSELNVNALLLGDSALYLCASSPRGGRNTEAFFGQGTRLTVV.

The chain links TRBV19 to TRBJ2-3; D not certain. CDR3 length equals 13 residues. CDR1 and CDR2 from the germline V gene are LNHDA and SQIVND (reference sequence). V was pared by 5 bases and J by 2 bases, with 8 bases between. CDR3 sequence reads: CASSLGFTDTQYF. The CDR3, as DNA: TGTGCCAGTAGTCTCGGATTCACAGATACGCAGTATTTT.

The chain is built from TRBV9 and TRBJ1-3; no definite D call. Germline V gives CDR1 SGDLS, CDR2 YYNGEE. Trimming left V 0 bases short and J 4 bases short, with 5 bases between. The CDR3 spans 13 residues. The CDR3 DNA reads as TGTGCCAGCAGCGTAGAGCCGGGAAACACCATATATTTT. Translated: CASSVEPGNTIYF.

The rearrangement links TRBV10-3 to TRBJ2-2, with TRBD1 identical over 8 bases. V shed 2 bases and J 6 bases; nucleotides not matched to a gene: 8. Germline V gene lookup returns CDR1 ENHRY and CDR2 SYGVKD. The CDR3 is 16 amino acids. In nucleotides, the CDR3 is TGTGCCATCAGTGAGCCTAGGACAGGGCCGGCCGGGGAGCTGTTTTTT. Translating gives CAISEPRTGPAGELFF.

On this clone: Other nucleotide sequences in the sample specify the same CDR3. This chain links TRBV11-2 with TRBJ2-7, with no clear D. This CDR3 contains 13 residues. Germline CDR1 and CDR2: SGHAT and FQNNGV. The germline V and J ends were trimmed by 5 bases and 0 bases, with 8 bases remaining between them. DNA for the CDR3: TGTGCCAGCAGCCCCCCCGGCTCCTACGAGCAGTACTTC. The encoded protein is CASSPPGSYEQYF.

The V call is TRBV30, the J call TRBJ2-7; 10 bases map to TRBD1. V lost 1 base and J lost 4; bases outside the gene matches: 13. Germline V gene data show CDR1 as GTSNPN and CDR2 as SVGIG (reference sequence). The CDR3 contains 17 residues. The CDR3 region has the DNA TGTGCCTGGAGTGGGGGCCATCCGGGACAGGGGAAGTACGAGCAGTACTTC. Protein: CAWSGGHPGQGKYEQYF. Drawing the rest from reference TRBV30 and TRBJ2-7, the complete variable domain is SQTIHQWPATLVQPVGSPLSLECTVEGTSNPNLYWYRQAAGRGLQLLFYSVGIGQISSEVPQNLSASRPQDRQFILSSKKLLLSDSGFYLCAWSGGHPGQGKYEQYFGPGTRLTVT.

Here the CDR3 DNA reads TGTGCCAGCAGCGAGGGAGGGTTTGAGCAGTTCTTC. Its protein product is CASSEGGFEQFF. V and J are TRBV7-2 and TRBJ2-1; TRBD2 aligns across 7 bases. Germline values: CDR1 SGHTA, CDR2 FQGNSA. The V gene end was trimmed by 5 bases and the J gene end by 9 bases; junction bases not matched to a gene: 4. The CDR3 covers 12 residues.

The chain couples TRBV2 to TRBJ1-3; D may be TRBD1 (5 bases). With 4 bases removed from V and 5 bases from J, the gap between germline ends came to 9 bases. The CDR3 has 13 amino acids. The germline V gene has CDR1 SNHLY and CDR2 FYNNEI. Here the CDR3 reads CASSADTRNTIYF. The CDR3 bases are TGTGCCAGCAGTGCGGACACCAGAAACACCATATATTTT.

The CDR3 spells CASNKGASNQPQHF. CDR3 nucleotides: TGTGCCAGCAACAAGGGGGCGAGCAATCAGCCCCAGCATTTT. The chain joins TRBV5-8 to TRBJ1-5; 7 nucleotides match TRBD1. This CDR3 spans 14 amino acids. In germline, CDR1 is SGHTS, CDR2 YDEGEE. J gave up 1 base and V 6 bases, and 4 bases lay outside the gene matches.

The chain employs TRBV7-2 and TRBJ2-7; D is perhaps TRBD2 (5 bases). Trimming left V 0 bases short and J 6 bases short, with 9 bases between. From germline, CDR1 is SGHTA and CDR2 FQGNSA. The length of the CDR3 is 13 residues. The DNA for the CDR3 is TGTGCCAGCAGCTTAGCGGCAGGAGGCGAGCAGTACTTC. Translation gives CASSLAAGGEQYF. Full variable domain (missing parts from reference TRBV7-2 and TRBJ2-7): GAGVSQSPSNKVTEKGKDVELRCDPISGHTALYWYRQSLGQGLEFLIYFQGNSAPDKSGLPSDRFSAERTGGSVSTLTIQRTQQEDSAVYLCASSLAAGGEQYFGPGTRLTVT.

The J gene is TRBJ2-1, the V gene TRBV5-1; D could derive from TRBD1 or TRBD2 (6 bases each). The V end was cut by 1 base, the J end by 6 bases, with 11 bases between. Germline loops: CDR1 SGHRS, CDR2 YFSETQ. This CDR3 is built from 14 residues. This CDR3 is CASSLRGRVNEQFF. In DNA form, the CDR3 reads TGCGCCAGCAGCTTGCGGGGGCGGGTCAATGAGCAGTTCTTC. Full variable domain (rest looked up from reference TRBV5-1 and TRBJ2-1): KAGVTQTPRYLIKTRGQQVTLSCSPISGHRSVSWYQQTPGQGLQFLFEYFSETQRNKGNFPGRFSGRQFSNSRSEMNVSTLELGDSALYLCASSLRGRVNEQFFGPGTRLTVL.

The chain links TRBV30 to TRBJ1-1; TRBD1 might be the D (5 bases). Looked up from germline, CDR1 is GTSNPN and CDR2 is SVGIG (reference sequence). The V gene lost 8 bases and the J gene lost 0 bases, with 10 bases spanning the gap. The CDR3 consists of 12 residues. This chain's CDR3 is CARQGLNTEAFF. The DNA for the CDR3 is TGTGCCCGGCAGGGCTTGAACACTGAAGCTTTCTTT.

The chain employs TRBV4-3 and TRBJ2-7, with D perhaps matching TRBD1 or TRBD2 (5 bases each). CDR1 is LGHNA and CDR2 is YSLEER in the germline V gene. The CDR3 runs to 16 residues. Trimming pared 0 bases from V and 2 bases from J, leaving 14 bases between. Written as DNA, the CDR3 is TGCGCCAGCAGCCAAGATGGGGGTGGGCTAGCCTACGAGCAGTACTTC. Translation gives CASSQDGGGLAYEQYF.

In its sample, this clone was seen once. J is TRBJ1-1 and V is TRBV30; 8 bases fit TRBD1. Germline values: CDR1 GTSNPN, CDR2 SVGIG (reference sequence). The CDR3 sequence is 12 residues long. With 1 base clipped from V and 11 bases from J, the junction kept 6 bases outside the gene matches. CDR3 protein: CAWSDRGGAAFF. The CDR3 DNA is TGTGCCTGGAGTGACAGGGGGGGCGCGGCTTTCTTT.

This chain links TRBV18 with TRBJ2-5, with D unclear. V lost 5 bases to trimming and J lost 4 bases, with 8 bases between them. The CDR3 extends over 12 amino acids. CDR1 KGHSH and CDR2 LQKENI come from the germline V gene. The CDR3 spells CASSLGSETQYF. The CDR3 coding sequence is TGTGCCAGCTCATTGGGGTCAGAGACCCAGTACTTC.

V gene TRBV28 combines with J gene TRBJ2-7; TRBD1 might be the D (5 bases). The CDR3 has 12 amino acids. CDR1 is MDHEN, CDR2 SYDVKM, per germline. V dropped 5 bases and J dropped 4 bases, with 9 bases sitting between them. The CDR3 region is CASSRTGYEQYF. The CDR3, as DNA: TGTGCCAGCAGTCGAACAGGATACGAGCAGTACTTC.

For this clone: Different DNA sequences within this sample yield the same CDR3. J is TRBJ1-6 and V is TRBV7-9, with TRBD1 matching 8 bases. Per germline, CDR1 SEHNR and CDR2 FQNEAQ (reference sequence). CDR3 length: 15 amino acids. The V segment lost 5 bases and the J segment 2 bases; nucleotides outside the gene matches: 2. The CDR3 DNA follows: TGTGCCAGCAGCCCGGACAGGGCCTATAATTCACCCCTCCACTTT. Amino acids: CASSPDRAYNSPLHF.